The 29 T cell receptor beta chains in this list originate from one sample, sequenced in a study of early stage breast cancer tumors. Sequencing used immunoSEQ multiplex PCR; TCRdb keeps in-frame clones, though not all of them. In the table there are tens of thousands of clones, approximately 84% of which are singletons. The specimen was blood. The receptors originated from a person aged 50-59 years with breast cancer.

This chain links TRBV4-1 with TRBJ2-5; weak D call: TRBD1 (6 bases). Germline loops: CDR1 MGHRA, CDR2 YSYEKL. Between the trimmed V and J ends, which lost 0 bases and 0 bases, there was a span of 17 bases. CDR3 length equals 18 residues. The CDR3 here is CASSQDFRDTSYQETQYF. In DNA form, the CDR3 reads TGCGCCAGCAGCCAAGATTTTCGGGACACCTCGTACCAAGAGACCCAGTACTTC.

This chain links TRBV5-1 with TRBJ2-3; D might be TRBD2 (6 bases). V lost 2 bases to trimming and J lost 1 base, with 11 bases between them. The CDR3 has 15 amino acids. The germline V gene has CDR1 SGHRS and CDR2 YFSETQ. In nucleotides, the CDR3 is TGCGCCAGCAGCTTTGAGTCGGGGGGCACAGATACGCAGTATTTT. It translates to CASSFESGGTDTQYF. Filled out from reference TRBV5-1 and TRBJ2-3, the complete variable domain reads KAGVTQTPRYLIKTRGQQVTLSCSPISGHRSVSWYQQTPGQGLQFLFEYFSETQRNKGNFPGRFSGRQFSNSRSEMNVSTLELGDSALYLCASSFESGGTDTQYFGPGTRLTVL.

V gene TRBV10-1 combines with J gene TRBJ2-7; 8 bases are shared with TRBD2. Germline V gene lookup returns CDR1 WNHNN and CDR2 SYGVQD (reference sequence). V lost 6 bases and J lost 3; bases outside the gene matches: 13. This CDR3 spans 16 amino acids. The CDR3 sequence is CASRPGLAVNYYEQYF. CDR3 bases: TGCGCCAGCAGGCCTGGACTAGCCGTGAACTACTACGAGCAGTACTTC.

The gene calls are TRBV7-9 and TRBJ2-5; D ambiguous. The CDR3 is 13 residues long. V lost 5 bases and J 5 bases, leaving 12 bases between the germline ends. Per the germline V gene, CDR1 is SEHNR and CDR2 is FQNEAQ (reference sequence). Here the CDR3 reads CASSLRPLETQYF. CDR3 sequence (DNA): TGTGCCAGCAGCCTCCGGCCTTTGGAGACCCAGTACTTC. The full variable domain, in which reference TRBV7-9 and TRBJ2-5 provide the parts outside the CDR3, is DTGVSQNPRHKITKRGQNVTFRCDPISEHNRLYWYRQTLGQGPEFLTYFQNEAQLEKSRLLSDRFSAERPKGSFSTLEIQRTEQGDSAMYLCASSLRPLETQYFGPGTRLLVL.

This rearrangement joins TRBV27 to TRBJ2-7; no definite D call. The CDR3 is 12 amino acids. From germline, CDR1 is MNHEY and CDR2 SMNVEV (reference sequence). The V and J ends lost 6 bases and 2 bases respectively, with 8 bases between them. The CDR3 DNA is TGTGCCAGCAGGGAGTACCCCTACGAGCAGTACTTC. It codes for CASREYPYEQYF.

The chain has TRBV20-1 and TRBJ2-5; D not certain. CDR3 length: 10 amino acids. Trimming stripped 6 bases from V and 2 bases from J, with 4 bases between. Germline V CDR1 and CDR2: DFQATT, SNEGSKA (reference sequence). The CDR3 DNA is TGCAGTGCGGGTCAAGAGACCCAGTACTTC. Translation gives CSAGQETQYF.

The chain uses TRBV15 and TRBJ2-3; 8 bases line up with TRBD2. CDR3 length equals 17 residues. Germline values: CDR1 LNHNV, CDR2 YYDKDF (reference sequence). With V trimmed by 0 bases and J by 0 bases, 5 bases remained unmatched. The CDR3 DNA is TGTGCCACCAGCAGAGATCGAAGCGGGGGAAGCACAGATACGCAGTATTTT. It is translated as CATSRDRSGGSTDTQYF.

A note on this clone: The same CDR3 is also encoded by other DNA sequences in this sample. The chain joins TRBV28 to TRBJ1-2; 7 positions match TRBD1. Looked up from germline, CDR1 is MDHEN and CDR2 is SYDVKM. There are 14 residues in the CDR3. Germline trimming cut 6 bases from V and 4 bases from J; bases unmatched to any gene: 8. The CDR3 nucleotides are TGTGCCAGCAGCCTGACAGGGCTGGGCTATGGCTACACCTTC. It is translated as CASSLTGLGYGYTF.

CDR3 in amino acids: CASSQTDRGTNGAQYF. Written as DNA, the CDR3 is TGTGCCAGCTCACAAACGGACAGGGGGACTAATGGGGCGCAGTACTTC. This rearrangement joins TRBV18 to TRBJ2-7; 10 bases agree with TRBD1. CDR1 is KGHSH, CDR2 LQKENI, per germline. Trimming took 4 bases from V and 9 from J; bases not matched to a gene: 15. CDR3 length equals 16 residues.

The table lists this clone with a few counts. CDR3 sequence (DNA): TGTGCCACCCTGATGCGGCGGGAGGGCTACGAGCAGTACTTC. It translates to CATLMRREGYEQYF. The chain employs TRBV7-8 and TRBJ2-7, with 9 bases that match TRBD2. Germline assignment: CDR1 SGHVS and CDR2 FQNEAQ. The CDR3 contains 14 residues. With V trimmed by 10 bases and J by 3 bases, 10 bases remained unmatched.

This rearrangement joins TRBV7-2 to TRBJ2-1; D is unclear. The CDR3 is 11 amino acids. Germline loops: CDR1 SGHTA, CDR2 FQGNSA. Trimming took off 5 bases at V and 4 bases at J, with 3 bases between the two ends. CDR3 in amino acids: CASSPYNEQFF. In nucleotides, the CDR3 is TGTGCCAGCAGCCCGTACAATGAGCAGTTCTTC.

This clone has a handful of counts. The J gene is TRBJ1-1, the V gene TRBV29-1; no clear D gene. CDR1 is SQVTM and CDR2 is ANQGSEA in the germline V gene. The CDR3 has 11 amino acids. V dropped 4 bases and J dropped 4 bases, with 7 bases sitting between them. The CDR3 coding sequence is TGCAGCGTTGTGTGGTTCACTGAAGCTTTCTTT. Its protein product is CSVVWFTEAFF.

The rearrangement links TRBV6-1 to TRBJ1-4; a possible D gene is TRBD1 (5 bases). The CDR3 has 13 residues. Germline V lookup: CDR1 MNHNS, CDR2 SASEGT. V was cut by 3 bases and J by 7 bases, with 9 bases left in between. The CDR3 is CASSDQRGEKLFF. The CDR3 DNA reads TGTGCCAGCAGTGACCAGAGGGGTGAAAAACTGTTTTTT.

The chain links TRBV30 to TRBJ1-2; D is perhaps TRBD1 (6 bases). V dropped 0 bases and J dropped 5 bases, with 13 bases sitting between them. This CDR3 region has 14 residues. Germline CDR1 and CDR2: GTSNPN and SVGIG (reference sequence). This chain's CDR3 is CAWSVQGGFYGYTF. CDR3 sequence (DNA): TGTGCCTGGAGTGTACAGGGCGGATTTTATGGCTACACCTTC.

The gene calls are TRBV5-1 and TRBJ2-5, with D perhaps TRBD1 (8 bases). The CDR3 loop spans 15 amino acids. Germline V gene data show CDR1 as SGHRS and CDR2 as YFSETQ. Trimming stripped 4 bases from V and 5 bases from J, with 18 bases between. CDR3 nucleotide sequence: TGCGCCAGCAGCATCGGACAGGGAGGGACGGAGACCCAGTACTTC. It translates to CASSIGQGGTETQYF.

The chain recombines TRBV7-2 with TRBJ1-2; possible D gene TRBD1, 5 bases. There are 14 residues in the CDR3. Looked up from germline, CDR1 is SGHTA and CDR2 is FQGNSA. V was pared by 1 base and J by 4 bases, with 10 bases between. CDR3 sequence (DNA): TGTGCCAGCAGCTTAGTTGCGGGGCCCTATGGCTACACCTTC. Translation gives CASSLVAGPYGYTF.

The chain is built from TRBV5-1 and TRBJ2-5; D tentatively reads TRBD1 or TRBD2 (5 bases each). This CDR3 is built from 14 residues. Germline assignment: CDR1 SGHRS and CDR2 YFSETQ. V was clipped by 0 bases and J by 7 bases, with 13 bases between them. Written as DNA, the CDR3 is TGCGCCAGCAGCTTGGTTCAGCGTGGGGGGACCCAGTACTTC. It specifies CASSLVQRGGTQYF.

The chain is built from TRBV4-2 and TRBJ2-1; possible D gene TRBD2, 5 bases. Germline V gene lookup returns CDR1 LGHNA and CDR2 YNFKEQ. V was pared by 5 bases and J by 2 bases, with 19 bases between. The length of the CDR3 is 17 residues. CDR3: CASSEAMPAAAYNEQFF. CDR3 nucleotide sequence: TGTGCCAGCAGCGAAGCCATGCCAGCGGCGGCCTACAATGAGCAGTTCTTC.

The chain uses TRBV7-9 and TRBJ1-1, with D unclear. V lost 1 base and J 0 bases, leaving 3 bases between the germline ends. This CDR3 has 13 amino acids. The germline V gene has CDR1 SEHNR and CDR2 FQNEAQ (reference sequence). CDR3 in amino acids: CASSLVVNTEAFF. The CDR3 DNA reads as TGTGCCAGCAGCTTAGTGGTGAACACTGAAGCTTTCTTT.

The rearrangement links TRBV27 to TRBJ2-7; 10 bases align to TRBD2. The CDR3 covers 14 residues. The V segment lost 3 bases and the J segment 2 bases; nucleotides outside the gene matches: 1. CDR1 is MNHEY and CDR2 is SMNVEV in the germline V gene (reference sequence). CDR3 sequence: CASSFTSGAYEQYF. CDR3 bases: TGTGCCAGCAGTTTTACTAGCGGGGCCTACGAGCAGTACTTC.

The genes are TRBV27 and TRBJ2-7; D is perhaps TRBD1 (7 bases). The germline V and J ends were trimmed by 4 bases and 3 bases, with 16 bases remaining between them. This CDR3 region has 15 residues. The germline CDR1 and CDR2 sequences are MNHEY and SMNVEV (reference sequence). The CDR3 reads CASSSPRGANYEQYF. DNA for the CDR3: TGTGCCAGCAGTTCCCCCAGGGGGGCTAACTACGAGCAGTACTTC.

The chain has TRBV7-3 and TRBJ2-7; 8 bases match TRBD1. This CDR3 spans 17 amino acids. After removal of 2 bases from V and 3 bases from J, the junction contained 12 bases not matched to a gene. Germline CDR1 is SGHTA and CDR2 is FQGTGA. CDR3 DNA: TGTGCCAGCAGCTTATTGCCACAGCCAGGGGGCGGCTACGAGCAGTACTTC. The encoded protein is CASSLLPQPGGGYEQYF. Based on the CDR3 plus reference TRBV7-3 and TRBJ2-7, the full variable domain is GAGVSQTPSNKVTEKGKYVELRCDPISGHTALYWYRQSLGQGPEFLIYFQGTGAADDSGLPNDRFFAVRPEGSVSTLKIQRTERGDSAVYLCASSLLPQPGGGYEQYFGPGTRLTVT.

The chain links TRBV6-4 to TRBJ2-1, with TRBD2 matching over 9 bases. J was trimmed by 9 bases and V by 3 bases; bases with no gene match: 9. The CDR3 covers 15 residues. Germline lookup yields CDR1 MRHNA and CDR2 SNTAGT. CDR3 DNA: TGTGCCAGCAGTGAGGCGGGAGGGCCGCTGGGTGAGCAGTTCTTC. Residues: CASSEAGGPLGEQFF.

This chain uses TRBV28 with TRBJ2-7; the D is unclear. Trimming took 5 bases from V and 1 from J, leaving 6 bases between them. The CDR3 length is 12 residues. CDR1 MDHEN and CDR2 SYDVKM come from the germline V gene. Written as DNA, the CDR3 is TGTGCCAGCAGTCAGACATCCTACGAGCAGTACTTC. Its translation is CASSQTSYEQYF.

This clone appeared once. V and J are TRBV7-9 and TRBJ1-6, with a possible D match to TRBD1 (6 bases). Germline V gene data show CDR1 as SEHNR and CDR2 as FQNEAQ (reference sequence). V lost 5 bases and J lost 3, with 14 bases in between. The CDR3 is 16 residues long. The CDR3 here is CASSNRDIDYNSPLHF. The CDR3 nucleotides are TGTGCCAGCAGCAACCGGGACATCGACTATAATTCACCCCTCCACTTT.

The CDR3 nucleotides read TGTGCCAGCAGCCCGGCGGCGGGAGTAGCCAAAAACATTCAGTACTTC. Protein sequence: CASSPAAGVAKNIQYF. This chain joins TRBV7-9 and TRBJ2-4, with 7 positions matching TRBD2. V was pared by 5 bases and J by 0 bases, with 7 bases of the junction left unmatched. The CDR3 totals 16 residues. Germline values: CDR1 SEHNR, CDR2 FQNEAQ (reference sequence).

The rearrangement links TRBV2 to TRBJ2-7; 13 bases align to TRBD2. This CDR3 region has 17 residues. Germline CDR1 SNHLY, CDR2 FYNNEI. The V segment lost 3 bases and the J segment 2 bases; nucleotides outside the gene matches: 7. CDR3 DNA sequence: TGTGCCAGCAGTGATCCCGGGACTAGCGGGGCCCCCTACGAGCAGTACTTC. Translated: CASSDPGTSGAPYEQYF.

This clone was detected only a few times. The chain couples TRBV5-6 to TRBJ1-1, with D possibly matching TRBD1 (5 bases). The ends were cut back, 4 bases at V and 3 bases at J, with 16 bases in the middle. CDR1 is SGHDT, CDR2 YYEEEE, per germline. The CDR3 contains 15 residues. CDR3: CASSNSPGRYTEAFF. CDR3 in DNA: TGTGCCAGCAGCAATTCCCCGGGACGGTACACTGAAGCTTTCTTT.

The chain has TRBV28 and TRBJ2-7; D tentatively fits TRBD1 or TRBD2 (5 bases each). The CDR3 sequence is 15 residues long. The ends were cut back, 1 base at V and 5 bases at J, with 15 bases in the middle. Germline loops: CDR1 MDHEN, CDR2 SYDVKM. In nucleotides, the CDR3 is TGTGCCAGCAGTTTATTCGGGACGGTTGCGAACGAGCAGTACTTC. Its translation: CASSLFGTVANEQYF.